This T cell receptor (beta chain) was sequenced for a study of OX40 agonist ivuxolimab in advanced cancers. Study summary: Ivuxolimab, which patients received intravenously every 2 weeks, was dosed at 0.01 to 10 mg/kg. Cancers in dose escalation were hepatocellular, melanoma, renal cell and head and neck.

Clones were read by immunoSEQ multiplex PCR, and TCRdb kept only the in-frame ones, dropping some. The table has tens of thousands of clones, over 75% seen once; the top ten hold about 1%. To note about this clone: What it recognizes is unknown.

Study-wide findings and caveats: In the expanded peripheral T cells, antigen specificity was never determined.

From germline, CDR1 is SGHAT and CDR2 FQNNGV. J was trimmed by 7 bases and V by 4 bases; bases with no gene match: 11. The CDR3 length is 16 residues. This receptor was identified in an adult with an advanced solid tumor such as melanoma, head and neck, liver or kidney cancer. The source material was CD4+ or CD8+ T cells sorted from blood, sampled in a trial of the OX40 agonist ivuxolimab. The chain recombines TRBV11-2 with TRBJ2-3, with 10 bases identical to TRBD2. The chain's CDR3 is CASSSLSGRAPNTQYF. Written as DNA, the CDR3 is TGTGCCAGCAGCTCCCTGAGCGGGAGGGCCCCGAATACGCAGTATTTT.